This entry lists 19 T cell receptor beta chains sequenced from one sample in a study of cytomegalovirus exposure and HLA in healthy donors. Researchers ran the PCR with 60 Vbeta and 13 Jbeta primers. The method was immunoSEQ multiplex PCR; TCRdb's version includes in-frame clones alone and lacks a portion of them. The sample shows approximately 110,000 clones, around 70% of them seen only once. The sample comprised PBMCs. All receptors derive from a woman aged 40 to 50 in good health and CMV-seronegative.

The chain joins TRBV7-3 to TRBJ2-1, with 11 positions matching TRBD1. Germline CDR1 and CDR2: SGHTA and FQGTGA. The CDR3 has 15 amino acids. J was trimmed by 4 bases and V by 1 base; bases with no gene match: 0. CDR3 bases: TGTGCCAGCAGCTTAAGGGACAGGGGGTACAATGAGCAGTTCTTC. Its translation is CASSLRDRGYNEQFF. Full variable domain (outside the CDR3, taken from reference TRBV7-3 and TRBJ2-1): GAGVSQTPSNKVTEKGKYVELRCDPISGHTALYWYRQSLGQGPEFLIYFQGTGAADDSGLPNDRFFAVRPEGSVSTLKIQRTERGDSAVYLCASSLRDRGYNEQFFGPGTRLTVL.

This clone was seen a few times. V and J are TRBV5-4 and TRBJ2-7; 8 bases line up with TRBD2. CDR1 is SGHNT and CDR2 is YYREEE in the germline V gene (reference sequence). CDR3 length equals 14 residues. Trimming took 1 base from V and 5 from J; bases not matched to a gene: 5. Here the CDR3 reads CASSLRLAQNEQYF. The DNA of the CDR3 is TGTGCCAGCAGCTTGAGACTAGCGCAGAACGAGCAGTACTTC.

The genes are TRBV6-1 and TRBJ2-1; 10 bases align to TRBD2. The CDR3 consists of 16 residues. Losses at the gene ends were 2 bases for V and 2 bases for J; bases not matched to a gene: 3. The V gene's germline CDR1 is MNHNS and CDR2 SASEGT. This CDR3 is CASSELAGAPYNEQFF. The CDR3 region has the DNA TGTGCCAGCAGTGAACTAGCGGGAGCCCCCTACAATGAGCAGTTCTTC.

The chain employs TRBV28 and TRBJ1-3; no clear D. V was trimmed by 2 bases and J by 0 bases, leaving 8 bases between them. Germline V gene lookup returns CDR1 MDHEN and CDR2 SYDVKM. The CDR3 is 15 amino acids. The CDR3 DNA reads as TGTGCCAGCAGTTTACCGTCCTTCTCTGGAAACACCATATATTTT. Its translation: CASSLPSFSGNTIYF. The whole variable domain, filled in from reference TRBV28 and TRBJ1-3, reads DVKVTQSSRYLVKRTGEKVFLECVQDMDHENMFWYRQDPGLGLRLIYFSYDVKMKEKGDIPEGYSVSREKKERFSLILESASTNQTSMYLCASSLPSFSGNTIYFGEGSWLTVV.

This clone was observed once. V and J are TRBV19 and TRBJ1-5, with D tentatively TRBD1 (6 bases). The CDR3 runs to 16 residues. The ends were cut back, 2 bases at V and 1 base at J, with 12 bases in the middle. The germline CDR1 and CDR2 sequences are LNHDA and SQIVND (reference sequence). CDR3 in DNA: TGTGCCAGTAGTATAAACAGGGCTTCGAGCAATCAGCCCCAGCATTTT. Protein product: CASSINRASSNQPQHF.

This clone occurred a few times. The chain has TRBV6-6 and TRBJ2-6; TRBD2 is a possible D gene (5 bases). In germline, CDR1 is MNHNY, CDR2 SVGAGI (reference sequence). The CDR3 sequence is 13 residues long. V was shortened by 6 bases and J by 4 bases, with 7 bases between the two germline ends. In nucleotides, the CDR3 is TGTGCCAGCAGGGAGGACGGGGCCAACGTCCTGACTTTC. Translation: CASREDGANVLTF.

On this clone: The junction departs from germline at one end; a sequencing error may be responsible. The chain carries TRBV7-7 and TRBJ2-1; tentatively, D is TRBD2 (5 bases). The CDR3 spans 13 residues. Germline V lookup: CDR1 SSHAT, CDR2 FNYEAQ (reference sequence). CDR3 sequence: CASSPRRGNEQFF. For the CDR3, the DNA is TGTGCTAGCAGCCCTCGTCGGGGCAATGAGCAGTTCTTC.

On this clone itself: This sample includes further DNA sequences coding for the same CDR3. CDR3 protein: CASSPQAGGYRNQPQHF. The DNA for the CDR3 is TGTGCCAGCAGCCCTCAAGCAGGGGGCTATCGCAATCAGCCCCAGCATTTT. The V call is TRBV5-4, the J call TRBJ1-5; TRBD1 matches at 8 bases. From germline, CDR1 is SGHNT and CDR2 YYREEE (reference sequence). The V and J ends lost 4 bases and 2 bases, in that order; junction bases with no gene match: 11. There are 17 residues in the CDR3.

The J gene is TRBJ2-1, the V gene TRBV19, with 11 bases aligning to TRBD2. The CDR3 runs to 15 residues. Germline V gene data show CDR1 as LNHDA and CDR2 as SQIVND (reference sequence). CDR3 amino acids: CATRASGRRGNEQFF. In nucleotides, the CDR3 is TGTGCTACTAGGGCTAGCGGGAGGCGTGGCAATGAGCAGTTCTTC.

The rearrangement links TRBV10-3 to TRBJ1-6, with 10 bases lining up with TRBD1. The CDR3 loop spans 14 amino acids. V was clipped by 6 bases and J by 5 bases; unmatched bases: 1. Germline CDR1 reads ENHRY; CDR2 reads SYGVKD. This chain's CDR3 is CAIRGQGNNSPLHF. The DNA for the CDR3 is TGTGCCATCAGGGGACAGGGGAATAATTCACCCCTCCACTTT.

This chain uses TRBV4-2 with TRBJ2-7, with TRBD2 matching 8 bases. The germline CDR1 and CDR2 sequences are LGHNA and YNFKEQ. The CDR3 is 15 residues long. J lost 4 bases, V lost 0 bases, and 5 bases had no gene match. The CDR3 loop is CASSQETSGSYEQYF. In nucleotides, the CDR3 is TGTGCCAGCAGCCAAGAAACCAGCGGGAGTTACGAGCAGTACTTC.

This clone appeared a single time. The chain uses TRBV7-8 and TRBJ1-2; the match to TRBD1 covers 7 bases. V lost 5 bases and J lost 7; bases outside the gene matches: 4. The CDR3 sequence is 12 residues long. Germline V gene sequence: CDR1 SGHVS, CDR2 FQNEAQ. CDR3 sequence: CASSPGQAGYTF. The CDR3 DNA sequence: TGTGCCAGCAGCCCCGGACAGGCTGGCTACACCTTC.

The rearrangement links TRBV7-9 to TRBJ2-7; D might be TRBD2 (6 bases). The CDR3 consists of 16 residues. V lost 2 bases and J lost 0, with 14 bases in between. CDR1 is SEHNR and CDR2 is FQNEAQ in the germline V gene (reference sequence). The CDR3 DNA sequence: TGTGCCAGCAGCTTATTCGGCGGGGCCAGCTCCTACGAGCAGTACTTC. Translation: CASSLFGGASSYEQYF.

The rearrangement links TRBV28 to TRBJ2-7; D is uncertain. Trimming removed 8 bases from V and 7 bases from J, with 15 bases in between. This CDR3 region has 12 residues. The germline CDR1 and CDR2 sequences are MDHEN and SYDVKM. As DNA, the CDR3 is TGTGCCAGCTCCACCGAACGGGTGGAGCAGTACTTC. Amino acids: CASSTERVEQYF.

The V gene is TRBV4-1, the J gene TRBJ1-1; D perhaps matches TRBD1 (5 bases). The CDR3 spans 16 residues. Trimming took 1 base from V and 4 from J, leaving 16 bases between them. CDR1 is MGHRA, CDR2 YSYEKL, per germline. CDR3 region: CASSQGGSRAATEAFF. CDR3 nucleotides: TGCGCCAGCAGCCAAGGAGGATCCAGGGCAGCCACTGAAGCTTTCTTT.

This clone was counted once. The junction does not match germline at one end; this may be a read error. Other DNA sequences in the sample encode the same CDR3. The J gene is TRBJ1-4, the V gene TRBV7-8; D is undetermined. The CDR3 runs to 13 residues. The germline V gene encodes CDR1 SGHVS and CDR2 FQNEAQ. The CDR3: CASRSRRGEKLFF. The CDR3 bases are TGTGCCAGCAGATCCCGGCGGGGTGAAAAGCTGTTTTTT.

The gene calls are TRBV10-3 and TRBJ2-3; D is perhaps TRBD2 (6 bases). The V gene's germline CDR1 is ENHRY and CDR2 SYGVKD. The CDR3 covers 16 residues. The V end was cut by 0 bases, the J end by 1 base, with 11 bases between. The CDR3 DNA is TGTGCCATCAGTGAGTCCGGGACTGGAGGCACAGATACGCAGTATTTT. It translates to CAISESGTGGTDTQYF.

This sequence joins TRBV20-1 and TRBJ1-1; tentatively, D is TRBD1 (6 bases). Trimming cost V 6 bases and J 7 bases, with 12 bases left between them. CDR1 DFQATT and CDR2 SNEGSKA come from the germline V gene (reference sequence). The CDR3 runs 11 residues. In DNA form, the CDR3 reads TGCAGTGCCCCGATAGGGGGTGAAGCTTTCTTT. Its protein is CSAPIGGEAFF.

This clone turned up a few times. This chain uses TRBV27 with TRBJ2-7; 7 nucleotides match TRBD1. Germline V lookup: CDR1 MNHEY, CDR2 SMNVEV (reference sequence). The CDR3 consists of 16 residues. Trimming took 6 bases from V and 6 from J; bases not matched to a gene: 17. The CDR3 coding sequence is TGTGCCAGCAGACATTATACCGACAGGGTAAATCTCGAGCAGTACTTC. It specifies CASRHYTDRVNLEQYF.